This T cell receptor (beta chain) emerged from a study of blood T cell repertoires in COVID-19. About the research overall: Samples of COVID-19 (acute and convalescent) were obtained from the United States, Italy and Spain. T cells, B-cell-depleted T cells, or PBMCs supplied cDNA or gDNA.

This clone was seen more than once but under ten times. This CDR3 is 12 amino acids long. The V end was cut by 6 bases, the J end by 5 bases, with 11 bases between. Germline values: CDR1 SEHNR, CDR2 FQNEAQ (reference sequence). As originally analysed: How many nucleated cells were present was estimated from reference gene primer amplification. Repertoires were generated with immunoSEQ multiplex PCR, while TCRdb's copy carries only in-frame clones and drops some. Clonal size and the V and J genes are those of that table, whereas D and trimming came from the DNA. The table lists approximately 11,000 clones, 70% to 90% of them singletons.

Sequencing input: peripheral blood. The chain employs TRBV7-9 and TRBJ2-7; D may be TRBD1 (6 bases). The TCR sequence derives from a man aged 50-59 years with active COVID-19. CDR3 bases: TGTGCCAGCAGTGGTCGGACAGACGAGCAGTACTTC. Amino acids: CASSGRTDEQYF.